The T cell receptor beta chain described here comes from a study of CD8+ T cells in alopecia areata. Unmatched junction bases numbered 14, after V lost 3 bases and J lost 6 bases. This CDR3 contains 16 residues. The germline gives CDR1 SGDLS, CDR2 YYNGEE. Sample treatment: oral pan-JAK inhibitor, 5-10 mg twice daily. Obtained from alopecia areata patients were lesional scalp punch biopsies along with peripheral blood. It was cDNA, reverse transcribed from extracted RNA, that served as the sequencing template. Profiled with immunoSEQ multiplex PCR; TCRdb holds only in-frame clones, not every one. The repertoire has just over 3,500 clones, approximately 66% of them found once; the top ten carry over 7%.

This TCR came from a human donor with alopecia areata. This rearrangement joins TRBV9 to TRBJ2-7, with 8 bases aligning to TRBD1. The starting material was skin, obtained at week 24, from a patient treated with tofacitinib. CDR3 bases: TGTGCCAGCAGCGCCAACCCCGGGACAGGAGGACCCGAGCAGTACTTC. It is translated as CASSANPGTGGPEQYF.